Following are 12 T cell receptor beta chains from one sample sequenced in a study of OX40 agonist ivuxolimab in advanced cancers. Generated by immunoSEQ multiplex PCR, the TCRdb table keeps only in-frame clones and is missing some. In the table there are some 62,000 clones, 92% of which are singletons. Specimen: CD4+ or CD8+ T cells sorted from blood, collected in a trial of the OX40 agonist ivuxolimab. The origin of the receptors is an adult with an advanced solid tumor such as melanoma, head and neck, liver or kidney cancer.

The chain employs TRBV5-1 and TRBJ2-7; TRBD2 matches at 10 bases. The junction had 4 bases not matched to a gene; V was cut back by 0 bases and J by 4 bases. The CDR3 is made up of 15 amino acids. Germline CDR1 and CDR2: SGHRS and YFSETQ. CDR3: CASSLALAGSYEQYF. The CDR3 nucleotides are TGCGCCAGCAGCTTGGCACTAGCGGGGAGTTACGAGCAGTACTTC.

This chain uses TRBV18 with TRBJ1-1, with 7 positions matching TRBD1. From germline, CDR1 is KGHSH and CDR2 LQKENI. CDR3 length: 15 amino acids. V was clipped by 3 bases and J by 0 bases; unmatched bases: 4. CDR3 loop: CASSPGQLMNTEAFF. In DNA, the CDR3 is TGTGCCAGCTCACCGGGACAGCTAATGAACACTGAAGCTTTCTTT.

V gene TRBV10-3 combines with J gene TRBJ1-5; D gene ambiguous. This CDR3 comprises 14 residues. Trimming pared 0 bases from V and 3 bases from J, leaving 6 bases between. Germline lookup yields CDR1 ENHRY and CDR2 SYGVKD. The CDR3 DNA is TGTGCCATCAGTGAGTCTAGGTCCAATCAGCCCCAGCATTTT. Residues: CAISESRSNQPQHF.

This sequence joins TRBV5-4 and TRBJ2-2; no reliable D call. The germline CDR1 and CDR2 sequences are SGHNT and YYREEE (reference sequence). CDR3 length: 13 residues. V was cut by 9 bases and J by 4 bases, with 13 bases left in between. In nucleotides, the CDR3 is TGTGCCACCTCCCCACCCTCCACCGGGGAGCTGTTTTTT. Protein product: CATSPPSTGELFF. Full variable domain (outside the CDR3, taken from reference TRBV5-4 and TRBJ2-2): ETGVTQSPTHLIKTRGQQVTLRCSSQSGHNTVSWYQQALGQGPQFIFQYYREEENGRGNFPPRFSGLQFPNYSSELNVNALELDDSALYLCATSPPSTGELFFGEGSRLTVL.

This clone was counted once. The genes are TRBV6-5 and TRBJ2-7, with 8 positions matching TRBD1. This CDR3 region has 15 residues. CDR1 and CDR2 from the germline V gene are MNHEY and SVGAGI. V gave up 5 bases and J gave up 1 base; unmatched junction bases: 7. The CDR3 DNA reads TGTGCCAGCAGTGGAGGGACAGGACAATCCTACGAGCAGTACTTC. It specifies CASSGGTGQSYEQYF.

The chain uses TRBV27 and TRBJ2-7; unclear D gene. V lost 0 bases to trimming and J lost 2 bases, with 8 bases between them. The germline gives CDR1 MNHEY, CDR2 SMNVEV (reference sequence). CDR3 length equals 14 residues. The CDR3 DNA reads TGTGCCAGCAGTTTATCTCTCGTCGCCTACGAGCAGTACTTC. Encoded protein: CASSLSLVAYEQYF.

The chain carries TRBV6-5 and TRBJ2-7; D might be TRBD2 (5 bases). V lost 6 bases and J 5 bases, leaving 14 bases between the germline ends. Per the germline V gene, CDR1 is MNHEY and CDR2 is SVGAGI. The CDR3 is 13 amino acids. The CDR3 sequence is CASRAKARDEQYF. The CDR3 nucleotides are TGTGCCAGCAGGGCCAAGGCGAGGGACGAGCAGTACTTC.

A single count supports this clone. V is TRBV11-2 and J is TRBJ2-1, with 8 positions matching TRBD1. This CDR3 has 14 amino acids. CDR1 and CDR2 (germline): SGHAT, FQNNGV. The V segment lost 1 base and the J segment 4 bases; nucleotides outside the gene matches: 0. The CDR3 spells CASSLGTGYNEQFF. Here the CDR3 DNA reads TGTGCCAGCAGCTTAGGGACAGGGTACAATGAGCAGTTCTTC.

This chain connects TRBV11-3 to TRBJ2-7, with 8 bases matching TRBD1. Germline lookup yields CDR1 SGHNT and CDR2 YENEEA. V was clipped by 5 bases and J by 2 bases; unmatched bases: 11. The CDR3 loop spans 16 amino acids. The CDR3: CASSPETGAVTYEQYF. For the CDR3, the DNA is TGTGCCAGCAGCCCGGAGACAGGGGCGGTCACCTACGAGCAGTACTTC.

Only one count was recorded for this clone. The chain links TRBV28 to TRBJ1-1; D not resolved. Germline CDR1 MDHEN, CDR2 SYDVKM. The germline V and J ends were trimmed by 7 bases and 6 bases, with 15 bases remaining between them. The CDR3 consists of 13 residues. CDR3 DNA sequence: TGTGCCAGCACCAACCTAAGTCCTCCTGAAGCTTTCTTT. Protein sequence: CASTNLSPPEAFF.

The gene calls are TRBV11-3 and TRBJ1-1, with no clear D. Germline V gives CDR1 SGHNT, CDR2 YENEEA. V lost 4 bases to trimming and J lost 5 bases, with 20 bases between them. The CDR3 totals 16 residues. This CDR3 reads CASSSGRRLLGTEAFF. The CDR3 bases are TGTGCCAGCAGCTCCGGCCGCAGGTTATTAGGGACTGAAGCTTTCTTT.

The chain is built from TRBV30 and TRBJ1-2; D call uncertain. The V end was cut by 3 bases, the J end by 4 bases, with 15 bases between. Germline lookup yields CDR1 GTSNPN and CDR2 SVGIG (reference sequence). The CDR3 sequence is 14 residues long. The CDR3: CAWRSTSEGYGYTF. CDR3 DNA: TGTGCCTGGAGGTCCACGTCCGAAGGCTATGGCTACACCTTC.